The entry that follows covers one T cell receptor beta chain sequence. Its matching antigen is unknown. Both 60 Vbeta primers and 13 Jbeta primers went into the PCR. Assay used: immunoSEQ multiplex PCR; TCRdb lists only in-frame clones, some missing. The table has some 270,000 clones, around 90% seen once. This sample was included in a study of cytomegalovirus exposure and HLA in healthy donors. Study observations and caveats: According to an earlier analysis, most TCR beta V segments yielded productive rearrangements about 90% or about 30% of the time. Researchers reportedly found TCR beta sequences accurately predicted most subjects' HLA-A and HLA-B alleles.

The sequencing input was PBMCs. The source is a girl aged 2-10 years in good health and CMV-seronegative.

CDR3 nucleotide sequence: TGTGCCAGCAGCCCGGAGACTAGCGGGAGTATGGATACGCAGTATTTT. It translates to CASSPETSGSMDTQYF. The chain employs TRBV13 and TRBJ2-3, with TRBD2 identical over 12 bases. The CDR3 contains 16 residues. V gave up 5 bases and J gave up 6 bases; unmatched junction bases: 9. Germline V lookup: CDR1 PRHDT, CDR2 FYEKMQ (reference sequence).